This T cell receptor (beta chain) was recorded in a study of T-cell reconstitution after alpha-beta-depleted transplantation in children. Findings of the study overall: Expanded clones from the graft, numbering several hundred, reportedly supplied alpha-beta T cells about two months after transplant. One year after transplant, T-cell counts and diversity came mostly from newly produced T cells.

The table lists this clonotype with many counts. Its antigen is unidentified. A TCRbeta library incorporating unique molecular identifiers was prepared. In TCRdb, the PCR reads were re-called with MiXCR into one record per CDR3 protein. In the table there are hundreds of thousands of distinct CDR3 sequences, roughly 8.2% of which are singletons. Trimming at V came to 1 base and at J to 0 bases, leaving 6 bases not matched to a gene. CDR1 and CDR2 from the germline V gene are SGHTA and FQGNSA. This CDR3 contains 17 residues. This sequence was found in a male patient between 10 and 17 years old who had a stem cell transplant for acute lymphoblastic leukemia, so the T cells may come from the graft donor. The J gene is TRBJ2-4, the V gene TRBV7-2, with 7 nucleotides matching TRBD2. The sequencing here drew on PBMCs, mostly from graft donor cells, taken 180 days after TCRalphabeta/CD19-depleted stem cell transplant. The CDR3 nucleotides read TGTGCCAGCAGCTTAGGCGGCGGGGGTCTAGCCAAAAACATTCAGTACTTC. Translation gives CASSLGGGGLAKNIQYF.